The rows below give T cell receptor beta chains drawn from one sample of a study of shared clonotypes between healthy human individuals. Assay used: immunoSEQ multiplex PCR; TCRdb lists only in-frame clones, some missing. Of about 2.1 million clones listed, 85% to 95% are singletons. Material: naive CD8+ T cells from PBMCs. The receptors come from a man younger than 35 in good health. Some clones in this sample may be carry-over from other donors' samples. Each CDR3 is given with its conserved first and last residue. A D gene is named only where the DNA matches it firmly. Clone size is not always given. Where it is, it says once, few, many or a class for expanded clones.

TRBV2	14	NA	TRBJ2-3	NA	CASSPREGTDTQYF	TGTGCCAGCAGCCCTCGGGAAGGGACAGATACGCAGTATTTT
TRBV11-2	15	NA	TRBJ2-1	TRBD2	CASSLSGTSGRGEFF	TGTGCCAGCAGCTTATCCGGGACTAGCGGAAGAGGGGAGTTCTTC
TRBV7-9	15	NA	TRBJ2-1	TRBD1	CASSFLLQGDNEQFF	TGTGCCAGCAGCTTCCTCTTACAGGGGGACAATGAGCAGTTCTTC
TRBV5-1	13	once	TRBJ2-7	NA	CASADMRNYEQYF	TGCGCCAGCGCCGACATGCGGAACTACGAGCAGTACTTC
TRBV13	15	NA	TRBJ2-7	NA	CASSLVGENSYEQYF	TGTGCCAGCAGCTTAGTTGGCGAGAACTCCTACGAGCAGTACTTC
TRBV10-3	12	NA	TRBJ1-1	NA	CAISAVNTEAFF	TGTGCCATCAGTGCAGTGAACACTGAAGCTTTCTTT
TRBV10-3	15	NA	TRBJ2-7	TRBD1	CAIRLTRDRAHEQYF	TGTGCCATCAGATTAACCCGGGACAGGGCCCACGAGCAGTACTTC
TRBV19	16	NA	TRBJ2-2	TRBD2	CASSRGRNSGTGELFF	TGTGCCAGTAGTAGGGGTAGGAATAGCGGGACCGGGGAGCTGTTTTTT
TRBV10-3	13	NA	TRBJ2-7	NA	CAIRDPTAYEQYF	TGTGCCATCCGGGACCCCACAGCATACGAGCAGTACTTC
TRBV21-1	16	few	TRBJ1-1	NA	CASSKALRASNTEAFF	TGTGCCAGCAGCAAAGCGCTAAGGGCATCCAACACTGAAGCTTTCTTT
TRBV11-1	14	NA	TRBJ2-1	TRBD1	CASSPRDRAYEQFF	TGTGCCAGCAGCCCCCGCGACAGGGCCTATGAGCAGTTCTTC
TRBV28	15	NA	TRBJ2-6	TRBD1	CASRLQGAGANVLTF	TGTGCCAGCAGATTACAGGGGGCTGGGGCCAACGTCCTGACTTTC
TRBV7-9	17	NA	TRBJ1-4	TRBD1	CASSLGTGAGMDEKLFF	TGTGCCAGCAGCTTAGGGACAGGGGCGGGGATGGATGAAAAACTGTTTTTT
TRBV6-4	16	NA	TRBJ2-1	NA	CASSDSNRISYNEQFF	TGTGCCAGCAGTGACTCGAACAGGATCTCCTACAATGAGCAGTTCTTC
TRBV7-9	15	NA	TRBJ2-1	NA	CASSGPLFGYNEQFF	TGTGCCAGCAGCGGACCTCTCTTTGGCTACAATGAGCAGTTCTTC
TRBV6-4	13	many	TRBJ2-1	TRBD2	CASSVSGSNEQFF	TGTGCCAGCAGTGTTAGCGGGAGCAATGAGCAGTTCTTC
TRBV6-5	15	NA	TRBJ2-7	NA	CASSFLTARAYEQYF	TGTGCCAGCAGTTTTCTGACAGCGCGGGCCTACGAGCAGTACTTC
TRBV11-2	13	NA	TRBJ2-2	NA	CASSRTRGWELFF	TGTGCCAGCAGCCGCACAAGGGGGTGGGAGCTGTTTTTT
TRBV7-9	15	NA	TRBJ1-4	TRBD1	CASSLEDRINEKLFF	TGTGCCAGCAGCTTAGAGGACAGGATTAATGAAAAACTGTTTTTT
TRBV7-9	14	NA	TRBJ1-6	NA	CASSLIYRNSPLHF	TGTGCCAGCAGCTTAATCTACCGGAATTCACCCCTCCACTTT
TRBV11-2	17	NA	TRBJ2-1	TRBD2	CASSRPRGTGGYNEQFF	TGTGCCAGCAGCCGACCTAGGGGTACGGGAGGTTACAATGAGCAGTTCTTC
TRBV6-6	15	once	TRBJ1-2	NA	CASSPPANSIYGYTF	TGTGCCAGCAGTCCGCCGGCGAACAGCATCTATGGCTACACCTTC
TRBV27	16	NA	TRBJ2-3	TRBD2	CASSPRTSGGTDTQYF	TGTGCCAGCAGTCCCCGGACTAGCGGGGGCACAGATACGCAGTATTTT
TRBV19	16	NA	TRBJ1-5	NA	CASSIIASGGNQPQHF	TGTGCCAGTAGTATTATTGCCAGCGGCGGCAATCAGCCCCAGCATTTT
TRBV14	15	NA	TRBJ1-2	NA	CASSLTSLVPYGYTF	TGTGCCAGCAGTCTTACTTCGTTGGTCCCCTATGGCTACACCTTC
TRBV28	18	NA	TRBJ2-2	NA	CASRKARERAANTGELFF	TGTGCCAGCAGGAAGGCAAGAGAGCGGGCAGCGAACACCGGGGAGCTGTTTTTT
TRBV19	16	NA	TRBJ2-2	NA	CASRRGVRTNTGELFF	TGTGCCAGTAGGAGGGGGGTTAGGACGAACACCGGGGAGCTGTTTTTT
TRBV4-2	15	NA	TRBJ2-4	NA	CASSQVPGGGNIQYF	TGTGCCAGCAGCCAAGTTCCCGGAGGGGGAAACATTCAGTACTTC
TRBV18	13	NA	TRBJ2-7	NA	CASSSMRGYEQYF	TGTGCCAGCTCATCAATGAGGGGTTACGAGCAGTACTTC
TRBV5-4	16	NA	TRBJ2-7	NA	CASSLPLGGATYEQYF	TGTGCCAGCAGCTTGCCCCTAGGCGGAGCCACTTACGAGCAGTACTTC
TRBV5-1	15	NA	TRBJ1-3	NA	CASSPDTRSGNTIYF	TGCGCCAGCAGCCCGGATACGAGGTCTGGAAACACCATATATTTT
TRBV19	13	NA	TRBJ2-1	NA	CASSIVQGNEQFF	TGTGCCAGTAGTATAGTCCAGGGTAATGAGCAGTTCTTC
TRBV19	15	NA	TRBJ2-7	TRBD2	CASWGLAGDSYEQYF	TGTGCCAGCTGGGGACTAGCGGGAGATTCGTACGAGCAGTACTTC
TRBV6-1	16	NA	TRBJ2-1	TRBD2	CASSEVGTSGYNEQFF	TGTGCCAGCAGTGAAGTCGGGACTAGCGGATACAATGAGCAGTTCTTC
TRBV4-2	14	NA	TRBJ2-1	NA	CASSQVEGYNEQFF	TGTGCCAGCAGCCAAGTGGAGGGTTACAATGAGCAGTTCTTC
TRBV14	18	NA	TRBJ2-7	TRBD2	CASSPFGTSGRGGYEQYF	TGTGCCAGCAGCCCATTCGGGACTAGCGGGAGAGGGGGATACGAGCAGTACTTC
TRBV7-9	17	NA	TRBJ2-3	TRBD2	CASSPTLRGISTDTQYF	TGTGCCAGCAGCCCTACACTGCGGGGGATTAGCACAGATACGCAGTATTTT
TRBV6-1	14	NA	TRBJ2-7	TRBD2	CASRPQGLAREQYF	TGTGCCAGCCGACCTCAGGGACTAGCCCGCGAGCAGTACTTC
TRBV7-9	12	NA	TRBJ2-7	NA	CASSLSANEQYF	TGTGCCAGCAGCTTATCGGCTAATGAGCAGTACTTC
TRBV5-6	15	NA	TRBJ2-7	TRBD2	CASSPGGLPSYEQYF	TGTGCCAGCAGCCCGGGGGGGCTTCCTAGCTACGAGCAGTACTTC
TRBV4-1	18	once	TRBJ2-1	NA	CASSQEAVGSVSYNEQFF	TGCGCCAGCAGCCAAGAAGCGGTGGGGTCAGTCTCCTACAATGAGCAGTTCTTC